A single sample is the source of the 21 T cell receptor beta chains below, sequenced in a study of B cell selection in AIRE deficiency. Regulatory T cells were sorted as CD4+CD25hiCD127low/negative. Profiled with immunoSEQ multiplex PCR; TCRdb holds only in-frame clones, not every one. The sample includes around 26,000 clones, 92% of them seen just once. Sequencing was carried out using CD4+CD25+ Tregs sorted from PBMCs. The receptors derive from a human donor in good health.

For this clone: Additional DNA sequences in this sample encode the identical CDR3. The chain carries TRBV18 and TRBJ2-3; D call uncertain. The CDR3 totals 15 residues. The germline V gene encodes CDR1 KGHSH and CDR2 LQKENI. Trimming left V 1 base short and J 3 bases short, with 11 bases between. CDR3 coding DNA: TGTGCCAGCTCACCACAGGCAGGAAGGACAGATACGCAGTATTTT. Encoded protein: CASSPQAGRTDTQYF. Supplemented by reference TRBV18 and TRBJ2-3, the full variable domain reads NAGVMQNPRHLVRRRGQEARLRCSPMKGHSHVYWYRQLPEEGLKFMVYLQKENIIDESGMPKERFSAEFPKEGPSILRIQQVVRGDSAAYFCASSPQAGRTDTQYFGPGTRLTVL.

The V gene is TRBV18, the J gene TRBJ2-7; D might be TRBD1 (6 bases). CDR3 length: 13 residues. The V end was cut by 5 bases, the J end by 6 bases, with 14 bases between. CDR1 and CDR2 from the germline V gene are KGHSH and LQKENI. CDR3 sequence: CASSAYREGEQYF. The CDR3 nucleotides are TGTGCCAGCTCAGCCTACAGGGAAGGCGAGCAGTACTTC.

V gene TRBV9 combines with J gene TRBJ2-3; TRBD1 is a possible D gene (5 bases). Trimming removed 3 bases from V and 3 bases from J, with 20 bases in between. From germline, CDR1 is SGDLS and CDR2 YYNGEE. The CDR3 has 17 amino acids. The DNA for the CDR3 is TGTGCCAGCAGCGCGTCAGGGTTGAAGTGGGTAACAGATACGCAGTATTTT. Its translation: CASSASGLKWVTDTQYF.

The rearrangement uses TRBV2 and TRBJ2-7; no definite D call. The CDR3 consists of 13 residues. Trimming shortened V by 0 bases and J by 4 bases, and 7 bases separated the two germline ends. Germline CDR1 SNHLY, CDR2 FYNNEI. The CDR3 reads CASSEALQYEQYF. CDR3 coding DNA: TGTGCCAGCAGTGAAGCGCTTCAATACGAGCAGTACTTC.

This chain joins TRBV28 and TRBJ1-4; no clear D gene. The CDR3 is made up of 15 amino acids. V was shortened by 3 bases and J by 0 bases, with 8 bases between the two germline ends. Germline lookup yields CDR1 MDHEN and CDR2 SYDVKM. The CDR3 region has the DNA TGTGCCAGCAGTTTGTACGTAGCAACTAATGAAAAACTGTTTTTT. It encodes CASSLYVATNEKLFF.

J is TRBJ2-7 and V is TRBV7-2; 7 nucleotides agree with TRBD1. Germline CDR1 is SGHTA and CDR2 is FQGNSA. Trimming took 6 bases from V and 0 from J; bases not matched to a gene: 5. The CDR3 totals 14 residues. CDR3 loop: CASRRTGNSYEQYF. The CDR3 coding sequence is TGTGCCAGCAGAAGGACAGGCAACTCCTACGAGCAGTACTTC. The full variable domain, rest sourced from reference TRBV7-2 and TRBJ2-7, is GAGVSQSPSNKVTEKGKDVELRCDPISGHTALYWYRQSLGQGLEFLIYFQGNSAPDKSGLPSDRFSAERTGGSVSTLTIQRTQQEDSAVYLCASRRTGNSYEQYFGPGTRLTVT.

The V gene is TRBV6-5, the J gene TRBJ2-2; 8 bases match TRBD1. Per the germline V gene, CDR1 is MNHEY and CDR2 is SVGAGI. V lost 6 bases and J lost 9; bases outside the gene matches: 6. This CDR3 contains 13 residues. The CDR3: CASSRQGIRELFF. For the CDR3, the DNA is TGTGCCAGCAGCCGACAGGGGATAAGGGAGCTGTTTTTT.

This chain joins TRBV5-1 and TRBJ2-5; perhaps D is TRBD1 or TRBD2 (5 bases each). The CDR3 is made up of 13 amino acids. Germline CDR1 reads SGHRS; CDR2 reads YFSETQ. V shed 2 bases and J shed 1 base, with 6 bases lying between them. Here the CDR3 reads CASSFGTQETQYF. The CDR3 bases are TGCGCCAGCAGCTTCGGGACCCAAGAGACCCAGTACTTC.

This clone was observed a handful of times. This chain joins TRBV5-8 and TRBJ1-1; D ambiguous. V was trimmed by 4 bases and J by 11 bases, leaving 15 bases between them. Germline-derived CDR1 and CDR2 are SGHTS and YDEGEE. This CDR3 comprises 12 residues. The CDR3 DNA reads TGTGCCAGCAGCCGCGGGTCCCTGGGGGCTTTCTTT. As protein: CASSRGSLGAFF.

The rearrangement uses TRBV19 and TRBJ2-7; the D gene is possibly TRBD1 (6 bases). CDR1 and CDR2 from the germline V gene are LNHDA and SQIVND (reference sequence). With 3 bases removed from V and 6 bases from J, the gap between germline ends came to 12 bases. The CDR3 loop spans 13 amino acids. CDR3 loop: CASSIQGLVEQYF. CDR3 nucleotide sequence: TGTGCCAGTAGTATTCAGGGGCTGGTCGAGCAGTACTTC. Full variable domain (remainder filled in from reference TRBV19 and TRBJ2-7): DGGITQSPKYLFRKEGQNVTLSCEQNLNHDAMYWYRQDPGQGLRLIYYSQIVNDFQKGDIAEGYSVSREKKESFPLTVTSAQKNPTAFYLCASSIQGLVEQYFGPGTRLTVT.

V usage is TRBV9 and J usage is TRBJ2-2; 12 positions match TRBD2. Trimming cost V 8 bases and J 1 base; bases outside gene matches: 0. CDR3 length: 14 residues. In germline, CDR1 is SGDLS, CDR2 YYNGEE. Here the CDR3 reads CARLAGGNTGELFF. DNA of the CDR3: TGTGCCAGACTAGCGGGGGGGAACACCGGGGAGCTGTTTTTT.

The rearrangement uses TRBV7-9 and TRBJ1-1; D is uncertain. The V and J ends lost 0 bases and 4 bases respectively, with 3 bases between them. Germline V CDR1 and CDR2: SEHNR, FQNEAQ (reference sequence). This CDR3 comprises 12 residues. The CDR3 is CASSLAGTEAFF. CDR3 in DNA: TGTGCCAGCAGCTTAGCTGGCACTGAAGCTTTCTTT.

The rearrangement links TRBV2 to TRBJ1-4; 8 bases are shared with TRBD1. This CDR3 contains 15 residues. The germline gives CDR1 SNHLY, CDR2 FYNNEI. J was trimmed by 3 bases and V by 6 bases; bases with no gene match: 6. CDR3 DNA sequence: TGTGCCAGCAGCGCGCAGGGGGCCCCTAATGAAAAACTGTTTTTT. Translating it yields CASSAQGAPNEKLFF.

The chain couples TRBV18 to TRBJ2-5; 10 nucleotides align to TRBD2. The ends lost 3 bases at V and 4 bases at J; junction bases unmatched: 8. CDR1 is KGHSH, CDR2 LQKENI, per germline. The CDR3 runs to 16 residues. The CDR3 sequence is CASSPLAGAPGETQYF. As DNA, the CDR3 is TGTGCCAGCTCACCCCTAGCGGGGGCCCCGGGAGAGACCCAGTACTTC.

The chain links TRBV5-1 to TRBJ1-1; 7 nucleotides match TRBD1. CDR3 length equals 18 residues. Germline V gene sequence: CDR1 SGHRS, CDR2 YFSETQ. Germline trimming cut 5 bases from V and 1 base from J; bases unmatched to any gene: 17. The CDR3 reads CASRRETGMFWTNTEAFF. CDR3 nucleotide sequence: TGCGCCAGCAGGAGAGAGACAGGGATGTTTTGGACGAACACTGAAGCTTTCTTT. Drawing the rest from reference TRBV5-1 and TRBJ1-1, the complete variable domain is KAGVTQTPRYLIKTRGQQVTLSCSPISGHRSVSWYQQTPGQGLQFLFEYFSETQRNKGNFPGRFSGRQFSNSRSEMNVSTLELGDSALYLCASRRETGMFWTNTEAFFGQGTRLTVV.

The rearrangement joins TRBV2 to TRBJ2-7, with D perhaps TRBD1 or TRBD2 (5 bases each). CDR3 length: 15 residues. With 6 bases removed from V and 3 bases from J, the gap between germline ends came to 18 bases. Germline-derived CDR1 and CDR2 are SNHLY and FYNNEI. The CDR3 DNA reads TGTGCCAGCAGCCGTCAGGGACCGCGATTCTACGAGCAGTACTTC. This gives the protein CASSRQGPRFYEQYF.

This chain connects TRBV6-5 to TRBJ1-4; D uncertain. This CDR3 spans 14 amino acids. V lost 6 bases and J lost 8, with 16 bases in between. Germline CDR1 and CDR2: MNHEY and SVGAGI. Here the CDR3 reads CASRRTPSGEKLFF. CDR3 DNA: TGTGCCAGCAGACGCACACCCTCAGGAGAAAAACTGTTTTTT.

J is TRBJ2-1 and V is TRBV15, with D perhaps TRBD1 or TRBD2 (6 bases each). Looked up from germline, CDR1 is LNHNV and CDR2 is YYDKDF (reference sequence). The ends were cut back, 3 bases at V and 4 bases at J, with 16 bases in the middle. The CDR3 covers 16 residues. The CDR3, as DNA: TGTGCCACCAGCAGGGGAGGAGGACAGTTATACAATGAGCAGTTCTTC. It encodes CATSRGGGQLYNEQFF.

The V and J genes are TRBV2 and TRBJ2-2; D remains unclear. The CDR3 has 14 amino acids. The germline V and J ends were trimmed by 7 bases and 4 bases, with 13 bases remaining between them. Germline V gives CDR1 SNHLY, CDR2 FYNNEI. CDR3 nucleotide sequence: TGTGCCAGCAAGGGTCTCGGTGTCACCGGGGAGCTGTTTTTT. It translates to CASKGLGVTGELFF.

The chain couples TRBV6-5 to TRBJ1-1, with 8 bases fitting TRBD1. This CDR3 is built from 15 residues. The V and J ends lost 2 bases and 5 bases, in that order; junction bases with no gene match: 7. CDR1 MNHEY and CDR2 SVGAGI come from the germline V gene. In nucleotides, the CDR3 is TGTGCCAGCAGTTACAGGAGACAGGGGATGACTGAAGCTTTCTTT. It codes for CASSYRRQGMTEAFF.

The chain uses TRBV27 and TRBJ1-1; D unresolved. Germline V gene lookup returns CDR1 MNHEY and CDR2 SMNVEV (reference sequence). Trimming shortened V by 2 bases and J by 3 bases, and 7 bases separated the two germline ends. The CDR3 is made up of 13 amino acids. CDR3 in amino acids: CASSLKVDTEAFF. For the CDR3, the DNA is TGTGCCAGCAGTTTAAAAGTGGACACTGAAGCTTTCTTT.